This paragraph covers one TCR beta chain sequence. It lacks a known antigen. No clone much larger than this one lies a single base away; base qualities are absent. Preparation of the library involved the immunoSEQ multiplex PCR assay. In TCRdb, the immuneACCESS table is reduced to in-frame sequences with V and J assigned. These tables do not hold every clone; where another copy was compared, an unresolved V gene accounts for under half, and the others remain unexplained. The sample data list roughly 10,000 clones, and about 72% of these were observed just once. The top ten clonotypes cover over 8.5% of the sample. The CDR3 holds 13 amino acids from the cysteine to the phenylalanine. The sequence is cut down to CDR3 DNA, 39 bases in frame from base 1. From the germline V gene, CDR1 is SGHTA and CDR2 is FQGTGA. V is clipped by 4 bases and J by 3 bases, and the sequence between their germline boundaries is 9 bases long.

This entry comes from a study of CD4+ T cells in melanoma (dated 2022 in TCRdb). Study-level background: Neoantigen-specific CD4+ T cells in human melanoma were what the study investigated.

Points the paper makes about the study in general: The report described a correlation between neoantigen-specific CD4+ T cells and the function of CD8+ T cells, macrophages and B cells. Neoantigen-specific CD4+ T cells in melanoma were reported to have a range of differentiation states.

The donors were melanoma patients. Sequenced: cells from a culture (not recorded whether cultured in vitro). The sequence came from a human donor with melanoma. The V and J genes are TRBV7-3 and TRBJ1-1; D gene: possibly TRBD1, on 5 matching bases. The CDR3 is CASSSQGYTEAFF. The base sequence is TGTGCCAGCAGCTCGCAGGGTTACACTGAAGCTTTCTTT.